This T cell receptor beta chain is from a study of OX40 agonist ivuxolimab in advanced cancers. Background for the entire study: Ivuxolimab, which targeted the costimulatory receptor OX40 (CD134), was an agonistic, fully human IgG2 monoclonal antibody. In the dose-escalation cohort, 82.7% of patients were male, and the mean age was around 65 years with a range of roughly 20 to 79. The purpose of peripheral TCRbeta sequencing was to test whether ivuxolimab changed TCR sequence diversity and led to clonal T-cell expansion. Partial responses were achieved by three dose-escalation patients, of whom one had hepatocellular carcinoma and two had cutaneous melanoma. Prior anti-PD-1, anti-PD-L1 or anti-CTLA-4 therapy was permitted, and checkpoint inhibitors had been received by more than 35% of dose-escalation patients. The paper covers the monotherapy dose-escalation part of the phase I ivuxolimab trial, which included N of about 50 patients. Of the 50 to 55 patients in dose escalation, 19 had hepatocellular carcinoma, some 15 had melanoma, 9 had renal cell carcinoma and 9 had head and neck cancer. Intravenous ivuxolimab was administered to patients every 2 weeks at six dose levels: 0.01, 0.1, 0.3, 1.5, 3 and 10 mg/kg.

V lost 0 bases and J lost 6 bases; the stretch between them is 7 bases long. Including the terminal cysteine and phenylalanine, the CDR3 comprises 13 residues. Just the 39-base CDR3 DNA is kept, in frame starting at base 1. The germline V gene provides CDR1 SGDLS and CDR2 YYNGEE. Overall study results and their limits: Low levels of normalized T-cell clonal expansion were also shown by some nonresponding patients. Antigen specificity was not determined for the clonally expanded peripheral T cells. Partial responders in the 0.1-3.0 mg/kg groups had among the lowest normalized peripheral clonal expansion, especially among CD8+ T cells. After ivuxolimab, more expanded clones were found on average in CD8+ T cells than in CD4+ T cells. At doses from 0.1 to 3.0 mg/kg, clonal expansion was seen in both CD4+ and CD8+ blood T cells between baseline and week 6.

Patients with autoimmune disease history or receiving systemic immunosuppression were excluded from the trial. In every dose cohort, peripheral blood was drawn for TCR sequencing at baseline, cycle 4 day 1, and cycle 7 day 1. The samples were drawn from a first-in-human, open-label, multicenter phase I dose-escalation trial of ivuxolimab. Adults with locally advanced or metastatic melanoma, renal cell carcinoma, hepatocellular carcinoma or head and neck squamous cell carcinoma were enrolled in the trial. Before TCR sequencing, CD4+ T cells and CD8+ T cells from peripheral blood were sorted into separate populations. To note about this clone: There is no known antigen for this receptor. Per-nucleotide qualities are absent, and no much larger clonotype sits a single base away.

For sequencing of the TCRbeta CDR3 region, genomic DNA was extracted from the sorted cells. The immunoSEQ Assay was used to sequence the TCRbeta CDR3 regions. This immuneACCESS table, as held by TCRdb, lists in-frame sequences with V and J called but not all clones. Of the missing ones, under half trace to an unresolved V gene in checked studies; the others have no known cause. This sample gives roughly 73,000 clones in total; roughly 84% of them show up just once. The top ten clonotypes cover around 2.1% of the sample. The chain joins TRBV9 to TRBJ2-1, with the D gene not confidently named. The sequenced sample was CD4+ or CD8+ T cells sorted from blood, obtained in a trial of the OX40 agonist ivuxolimab. The sequence derives from an adult with an advanced solid tumor such as melanoma, head and neck, liver or kidney cancer. The encoded CDR3 is CASSVGVSNEQFF. Read as DNA, the sequence is TGTGCCAGCAGCGTAGGAGTTAGCAATGAGCAGTTCTTC.